This T cell receptor (beta chain) was documented in a study of response to subunit inactivated influenza vaccine. Study results and limitations: Authors suggested that a seasonal influenza vaccination recruits few new T cells each time.

V was pared by 2 bases and J by 0 bases, with 14 bases of the junction left unmatched. Germline loops: CDR1 SGHAT, CDR2 FQDESV (reference sequence). The CDR3 extends over 20 amino acids. MiXCR was run by TCRdb on the RT-PCR reads, yielding one entry per CDR3 protein. The sample holds under 200,000 distinct CDR3 sequences, approximately 12% seen once. The sample holds a few counts of this clonotype. Its specificity is not known. In addition, the sample was reused for a study of T cells expressing NK-cell markers. According to that study: A 5'RACE template switching approach incorporating UMIs was used to make TCR beta cDNA. From sorted CD3+CD56+NKG2C+, CD3+CD56+NKG2C- and CD3+CD56-NKG2C+ T cells came the TCR beta repertoires. The study found these clonotypes also leading the CD3+CD56-NKG2C+ fraction in a few donors.

The source of this sequence is a man aged 50 to 60 who received an inactivated influenza vaccine. The sequences come from CD8+ T cells sorted from PBMCs, collected 11 to 12 days after vaccination. The rearrangement uses TRBV11-1 and TRBJ2-1; TRBD2 matches 9 bases. The CDR3 spells CASSLFQSSGETSSYNEQFF. The CDR3 nucleotides are TGTGCCAGCAGCTTATTCCAGTCTAGCGGGGAAACAAGCTCCTACAATGAGCAGTTCTTC.